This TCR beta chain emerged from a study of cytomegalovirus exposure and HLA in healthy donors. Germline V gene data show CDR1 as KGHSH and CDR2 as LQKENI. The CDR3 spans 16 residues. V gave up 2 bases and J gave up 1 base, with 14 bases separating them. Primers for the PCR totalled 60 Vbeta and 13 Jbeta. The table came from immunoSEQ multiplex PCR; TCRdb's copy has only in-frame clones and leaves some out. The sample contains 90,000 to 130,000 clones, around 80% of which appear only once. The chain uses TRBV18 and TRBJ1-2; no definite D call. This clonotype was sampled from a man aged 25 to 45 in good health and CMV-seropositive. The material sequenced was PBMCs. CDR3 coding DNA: TGTGCCAGCTCACCAACCGCCGGGGTAAATAACTATGGCTACACCTTC. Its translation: CASSPTAGVNNYGYTF. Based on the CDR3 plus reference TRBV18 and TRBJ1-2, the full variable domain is NAGVMQNPRHLVRRRGQEARLRCSPMKGHSHVYWYRQLPEEGLKFMVYLQKENIIDESGMPKERFSAEFPKEGPSILRIQQVVRGDSAAYFCASSPTAGVNNYGYTFGSGTRLTVV.